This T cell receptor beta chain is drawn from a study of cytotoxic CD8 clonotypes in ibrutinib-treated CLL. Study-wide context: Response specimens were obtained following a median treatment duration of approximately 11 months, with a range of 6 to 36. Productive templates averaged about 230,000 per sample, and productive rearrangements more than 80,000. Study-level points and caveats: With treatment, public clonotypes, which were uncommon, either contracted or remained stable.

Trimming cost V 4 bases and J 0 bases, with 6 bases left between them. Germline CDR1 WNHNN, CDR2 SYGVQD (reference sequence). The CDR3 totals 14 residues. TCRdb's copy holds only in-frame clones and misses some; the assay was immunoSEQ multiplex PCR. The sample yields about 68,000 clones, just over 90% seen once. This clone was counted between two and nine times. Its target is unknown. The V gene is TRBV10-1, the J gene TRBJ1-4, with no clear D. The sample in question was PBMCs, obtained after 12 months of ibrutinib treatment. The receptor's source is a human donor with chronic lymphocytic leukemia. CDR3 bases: TGCGCCAGCAGTGCTGATGCAACTAATGAAAAACTGTTTTTT. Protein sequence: CASSADATNEKLFF.